The 6 T cell receptor beta chains reported below all come from one sample, sequenced in a study of blood T cell repertoires in COVID-19. Measured with immunoSEQ multiplex PCR; TCRdb has only the in-frame clones, and not every one. The repertoire has about 130,000 clones, over 65% of them found once; the top ten carry less than 7.5%. Material for sequencing was PBMCs or T cells enriched from blood (not recorded which). The source of these receptors is a woman aged 45 to 65 who had recovered from COVID-19.

The genes are TRBV10-3 and TRBJ1-3, with 9 bases lining up with TRBD1. The CDR3 sequence is 14 residues long. The germline V gene has CDR1 ENHRY and CDR2 SYGVKD. The V segment lost 9 bases and the J segment 2 bases; nucleotides outside the gene matches: 5. The chain's CDR3 is CAIAGTGPGNTIYF. The CDR3 DNA reads as TGTGCCATAGCAGGGACAGGGCCTGGAAACACCATATATTTT.

The CDR3 loop is CAISEDIQDTEAFF. In DNA, the CDR3 is TGTGCCATCAGTGAGGACATCCAGGACACTGAAGCTTTCTTT. The gene calls are TRBV10-3 and TRBJ1-1, with D unclear. The germline CDR1 and CDR2 sequences are ENHRY and SYGVKD. There are 14 residues in the CDR3. The V end lost 2 bases, the J end lost 3 bases, and 10 bases lay between the germline ends.

The V and J genes are TRBV5-4 and TRBJ2-4; tentatively, D is TRBD2 (6 bases). Germline loops: CDR1 SGHNT, CDR2 YYREEE (reference sequence). V lost 7 bases, J lost 1 base, and 15 bases lay in between. The CDR3 totals 15 residues. CDR3: CASGSGGVAKNIQYF. In DNA, the CDR3 is TGTGCCAGCGGCTCTGGAGGGGTGGCCAAAAACATTCAGTACTTC.

V gene TRBV7-6 combines with J gene TRBJ2-7; tentative D call: TRBD1 (5 bases). Per germline, CDR1 SGHVS and CDR2 FNYEAQ. CDR3 size: 13 residues. V shed 5 bases and J shed 3 bases, with 11 bases lying between them. The DNA of the CDR3 is TGTGCCAGCAGCCCCCCAGGACACTACGAGCAGTACTTC. Amino acid sequence: CASSPPGHYEQYF.

The chain joins TRBV5-4 to TRBJ1-2; 7 positions agree with TRBD1. J lost 6 bases, V lost 1 base, and 3 bases had no gene match. The CDR3 length is 13 residues. Germline CDR1 is SGHNT and CDR2 is YYREEE (reference sequence). Here the CDR3 DNA reads TGTGCCAGCAGCTTGACAGGGGCGGATGGCTACACCTTC. Translating gives CASSLTGADGYTF.

This chain links TRBV5-8 with TRBJ2-4; D possibly corresponds to TRBD2 (6 bases). Trimming pared 4 bases from V and 7 bases from J, leaving 18 bases between. Looked up from germline, CDR1 is SGHTS and CDR2 is YDEGEE. The CDR3 is 15 residues long. The CDR3: CASSKMGLPYNIQYF. The DNA of the CDR3 is TGTGCCAGCAGCAAGATGGGACTGCCGTATAACATTCAGTACTTC.